This T cell receptor (beta chain) derives from a study of early T cells in non-severe SARS-CoV-2 infection (dated by TCRdb to the early 2020s). With regard to the full study: Bulk RNA from unsorted whole blood was used for TCR sequencing, so alpha and beta chains could not be paired.

Measured from the cysteine to the phenylalanine, the CDR3 is 13 residues long. The CDR3 DNA has 39 bases and is translated from base 1. Compared with germline, V lacks 5 bases and J lacks 2 bases; bases without a gene match: 1. The germline V gene gives CDR1 as ENHRY and CDR2 as SYGVKD. This was a case-control study nested in a cohort of healthcare workers in London, UK, who had nasopharyngeal swab PCR tests and blood samples taken every week. Healthcare workers were enrolled in the week of the UK lockdown, from 23 to 31 March 2020, and were followed every week for up to 16 weeks. Libraries were built with 5' RACE. Sequencing was carried out with a NextSeq 500. In the TCR library protocol, unique molecular identifiers were attached to individual cDNA molecules to correct for PCR bias and sequencing error. Sequencing covered both TCR alpha and beta chains, and within each sample the abundances of alpha and beta sequences were tightly co-correlated. The paper's data handling went like this. Decombinator V4 was used to annotate the V gene, J gene and CDR3 of the TCR sequences. TCRs were defined as expanded if a significant change between any two time points was detected under a Poisson model with p below 0.0001. TCR abundances were normalised to the total number of TCRs sequenced per sample and expressed as counts per million. TRAV1-2 paired with TRAJ12, TRAJ20 or TRAJ33 defined MAIT TCRs, while TRAV10 paired with TRAJ18 defined iNKT TCRs. VDJdb, accessed 1 November 2021, was searched for CMV, EBV and SARS-CoV-2 annotated TCRs, with TCRs annotated for multiple antigens excluded. TCRdb reworked the public reads: Q25 trimming with fastp, MiXCR clone assembly, productive beta chains retained. All rows with the same CDR3 protein become a single entry with the most common DNA and genes. TCRdb's processing, not the authors', yielded these V and J calls. The table for this sample lists about 34,000 distinct CDR3 sequences; 5% to 7% of them were counted only once. Approximately 7.2% of the sample lies in the top ten.

Results the study describes overall, beyond this receptor: VDJdb matching was skewed toward anti-spike CD8 responses and likely underestimated virus-specific expansions, missing private and CD4 specificities.

Ten or more counts support this clonotype. Its antigen is unknown. The sample holds no much larger clone one base away, and base qualities are not on file. The V and J genes are TRBV10-3 and TRBJ1-1; 8 bases in the middle match TRBD1. The sequence was collected from an adult who was a healthcare worker with PCR-confirmed SARS-CoV-2 infection or an uninfected control (not recorded which). The sequenced sample was whole blood. The nucleotide sequence is given as TGTGCCATCAGTTCAGGGGGCAACACTGAAGCTTTCTTT. The translation is CAISSGGNTEAFF.